Shown below are 5 T cell receptor beta chains from a single sample sequenced in a study of post-analysis software for immune sequencing data. Included in the TCR beta cDNA libraries were unique molecular identifiers. TCRdb reanalysed the PCR reads using MiXCR and keeps one entry per CDR3 protein. The sample includes a few hundred thousand distinct CDR3 sequences, 34% seen only once; the top ten take approximately 5.4%. Findings and limits, study-wide: In patients, TRBV5-6, TRBV5-1 and TRBV20-1 belonged to roughly five TRBV segments found more frequently than in controls.

These receptors lack a known antigen. The material sequenced was blood. The origin of the receptors is a girl aged 2-17 years with multiple sclerosis.

This clonotype has just a few counts. The CDR3 nucleotides are TGTGCCAGCAGCCCCAAAAGAACCGGGGGATTGAGCTCCTACGAGCAGTACTTC. This sequence encodes CASSPKRTGGLSSYEQYF. This chain links TRBV7-9 with TRBJ2-7, with a weak D call TRBD2 (6 bases). Trimming removed 5 bases at V and 0 bases at J, with 23 bases between. This CDR3 is built from 18 residues. The germline gives CDR1 SEHNR, CDR2 FQNEAQ (reference sequence).

For this clonotype: An end of the junction does not agree with germline; a read error may underlie this. The V call is TRBV3-1, the J call TRBJ1-2; 7 positions match TRBD1. CDR3 length equals 16 residues. Germline loops: CDR1 LGHDT, CDR2 YNNKEL (reference sequence). The CDR3, as DNA: TGTGCCAACAGCCAAGGGGGCACCGCGGACCGCTATGGCTACACCTTC. This encodes CANSQGGTADRYGYTF.

Many counts were recorded for this clonotype. The chain is built from TRBV14 and TRBJ2-1; TRBD1 might be the D (6 bases). The CDR3 is 14 amino acids. V was cut by 3 bases and J by 9 bases, with 15 bases left in between. CDR1 is SGHDN and CDR2 is FVKESK in the germline V gene. The CDR3 DNA reads as TGTGCCAGCAGCCAGAGTGGGGGCGGTCCTGAGCAGTTCTTC. Encoded protein: CASSQSGGGPEQFF.

The V and J genes are TRBV5-1 and TRBJ2-3; TRBD1 matches at 8 bases. The CDR3 is 14 residues long. Germline V gene sequence: CDR1 SGHRS, CDR2 YFSETQ. Losses at the gene ends were 6 bases for V and 1 base for J; bases not matched to a gene: 4. CDR3 in amino acids: CASILTGGTDTQYF. In DNA, the CDR3 is TGCGCCAGCATCCTGACAGGGGGCACAGATACGCAGTATTTT. The variable domain in full, with the rest retrieved from reference TRBV5-1 and TRBJ2-3, is KAGVTQTPRYLIKTRGQQVTLSCSPISGHRSVSWYQQTPGQGLQFLFEYFSETQRNKGNFPGRFSGRQFSNSRSEMNVSTLELGDSALYLCASILTGGTDTQYFGPGTRLTVL.

The rearrangement links TRBV24-1 to TRBJ2-5, with TRBD1 matching over 8 bases. CDR1 KGHDR and CDR2 SFDVKD come from the germline V gene. This CDR3 is built from 15 residues. Trimming removed 5 bases from V and 4 bases from J; junction bases left unmatched: 8. The CDR3 protein is CATSGHRTGRETQYF. In DNA, the CDR3 is TGTGCCACCAGTGGGCATAGGACAGGGCGAGAGACCCAGTACTTC.